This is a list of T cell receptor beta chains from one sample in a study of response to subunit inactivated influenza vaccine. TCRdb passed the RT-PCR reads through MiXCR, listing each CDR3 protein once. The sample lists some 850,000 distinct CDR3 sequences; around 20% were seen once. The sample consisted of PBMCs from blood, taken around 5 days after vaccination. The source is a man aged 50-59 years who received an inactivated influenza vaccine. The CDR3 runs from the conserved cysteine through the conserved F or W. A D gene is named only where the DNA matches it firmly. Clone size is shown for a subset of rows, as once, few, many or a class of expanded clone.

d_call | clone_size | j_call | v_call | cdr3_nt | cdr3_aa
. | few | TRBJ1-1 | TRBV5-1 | TGCGCCAGCAGCTTGTTTGAGGGGCCTGAAGCTTTCTTT | CASSLFEGPEAFF
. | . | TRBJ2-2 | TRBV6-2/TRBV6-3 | TGTGCCAGCAGTCCGTTGGCGTGGGGCACCGGGGAGCTGTTTTTT | CASSPLAWGTGELFF
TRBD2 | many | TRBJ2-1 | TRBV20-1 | TGCAGTGCACGACTAGCGGAGTTATACAATGAGCAGTTCTTC | CSARLAELYNEQFF
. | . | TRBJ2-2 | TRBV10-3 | TGTGCCATCGCCACTAGTGTTGGCACCGGGGAGCTGTTTTTT | CAIATSVGTGELFF
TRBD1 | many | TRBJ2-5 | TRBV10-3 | TGTGCCATCAGACCGGGACAGGGAGCGGAGACCCAGTACTTC | CAIRPGQGAETQYF
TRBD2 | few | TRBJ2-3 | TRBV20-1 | TGCAGTGCTACGGGACTAGCGGGATCCGATACGCAGTATTTT | CSATGLAGSDTQYF
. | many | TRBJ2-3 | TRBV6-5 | TGTGCCAGCAGCCACTCGGGACTTGCGGGATCGGATACGCAGTATTTT | CASSHSGLAGSDTQYF
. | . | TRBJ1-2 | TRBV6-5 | TGTGCCAGCAGTTACTCCAGTAACTATGGCTACACCTTC | CASSYSSNYGYTF
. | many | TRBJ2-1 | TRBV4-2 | TGTGCCAGCAGCCAAGAATCGGGGGGCATCTACAATGAGCAGTTCTTC | CASSQESGGIYNEQFF
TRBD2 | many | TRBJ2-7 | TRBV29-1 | TGCAGCGTAGGACTAGCGGGAGGGCTGAGCGAGCAGTACTTC | CSVGLAGGLSEQYF
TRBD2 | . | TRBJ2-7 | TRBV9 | TGTGCCAGCAGCGTGGGCTCCGGCGGGAGGGTAGACTCCTACGAGCAGTACTTC | CASSVGSGGRVDSYEQYF
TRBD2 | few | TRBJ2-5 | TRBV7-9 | TGTGCCAGCAGCTTACTTGCTAGCGGGAGACAAGAGACCCAGTACTTC | CASSLLASGRQETQYF
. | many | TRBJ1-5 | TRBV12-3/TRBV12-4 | TGTGCCAGCAGTTTGGGGGGGGGATATCAGCCCCAGCATTTT | CASSLGGGYQPQHF
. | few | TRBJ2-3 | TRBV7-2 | TGTGCCAGCAGTTGGGGGCGGGGCAACACAGATACGCAGTATTTT | CASSWGRGNTDTQYF
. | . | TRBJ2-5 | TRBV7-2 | TGTGCCAGCAGCCCGACTCTGTACCAAGAGACCCAGTACTTC | CASSPTLYQETQYF
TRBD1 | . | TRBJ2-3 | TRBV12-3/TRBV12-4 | TGTGCCAGCAGTTTCGGGGACAGGAGCACAGATACGCAGTATTTT | CASSFGDRSTDTQYF
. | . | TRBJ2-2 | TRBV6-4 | TGTGCCAGCAGTGACCCATCCCGGGGAACCGGGGAGCTGTTTTTT | CASSDPSRGTGELFF
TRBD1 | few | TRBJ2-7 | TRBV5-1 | TGCGCCAGCAGCTATGGACAGGGACGCAACGAGCAGTACTTC | CASSYGQGRNEQYF
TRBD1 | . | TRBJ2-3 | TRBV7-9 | TGTGCCAGCAGGGGGACAGGGCCAGATACGCAGTATTTT | CASRGTGPDTQYF
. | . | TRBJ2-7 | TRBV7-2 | TGTGCCAGCAGCTTGGGGCCCGGGGTAACCTACGAGCAGTACTTC | CASSLGPGVTYEQYF
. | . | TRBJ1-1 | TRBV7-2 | TGTGCCAGCAGCTTAGCGCAAGGAACGGGGTCGTGGTCTGAAGCTTTCTTT | CASSLAQGTGSWSEAFF
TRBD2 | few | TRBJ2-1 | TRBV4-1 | TGCGCCAGCAGCCAAGAACTAGCGGCGTGGAATGAGCAGTTCTTC | CASSQELAAWNEQFF
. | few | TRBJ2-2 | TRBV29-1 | TGCAGCGTTGAATACAGAGCGTCGGGGAACACCGGGGAGCTGTTTTTT | CSVEYRASGNTGELFF
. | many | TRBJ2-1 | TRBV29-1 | TGCAGCGTTGAACCCAACTGGGGCCGAACCTACAATGAGCAGTTCTTC | CSVEPNWGRTYNEQFF
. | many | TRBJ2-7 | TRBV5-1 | TGCGCCAGCAGTAAACATGTCGGTACCTACGAGCAGTACTTC | CASSKHVGTYEQYF
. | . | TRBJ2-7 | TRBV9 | TGTGCCAGCAGCGAGGGGGGACTCCGAGCCACCGAGCAGTACTTC | CASSEGGLRATEQYF
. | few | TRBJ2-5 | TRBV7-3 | TGTGCCAGCAGCCACGAGGGGTTGGGGACCCAGTACTTC | CASSHEGLGTQYF
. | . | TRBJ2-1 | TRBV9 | TGTGCCAGCAGCAAAACTGGCGGACGCTACAATGAGCAGTTCTTC | CASSKTGGRYNEQFF
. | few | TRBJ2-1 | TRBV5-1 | TGCGCCAGCAGCTTGATGGCAGGGTGGGATGAGCAGTTCTTC | CASSLMAGWDEQFF
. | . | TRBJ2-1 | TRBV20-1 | TGCAGTGCTAAAAGGACGGGGTATTCCTACAATGAGCAGTTCTTC | CSAKRTGYSYNEQFF
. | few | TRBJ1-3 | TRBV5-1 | TGCGCCAGCAGCTTTCGGGGGGCTCCCGGCCGAGAGTCTGGAAACACCATATATTTT | CASSFRGAPGRESGNTIYF
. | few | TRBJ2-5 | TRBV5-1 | TGCGCCAGCAGCTTGTGGGGCGGGGATCCTCAAGAGACCCAGTACTTC | CASSLWGGDPQETQYF
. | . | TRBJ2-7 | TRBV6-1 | TGTGCCAGCAAACTTGGTTGGGGAACCTACGAGCAGTACTTC | CASKLGWGTYEQYF
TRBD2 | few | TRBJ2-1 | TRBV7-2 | TGTGCCAGCAGCCTGACTAGCAGGGCCGGTGAGCAGTTCTTC | CASSLTSRAGEQFF
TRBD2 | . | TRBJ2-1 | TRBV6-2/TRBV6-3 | TGTGCCAGCAGTTACGCGGGGGGTTACAATGAGCAGTTCTTC | CASSYAGGYNEQFF
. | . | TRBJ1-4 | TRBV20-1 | TGCAGTGCTCGCCCTCGTCCCGGAGGAACGCCAACTAATGAAAAACTGTTTTTT | CSARPRPGGTPTNEKLFF
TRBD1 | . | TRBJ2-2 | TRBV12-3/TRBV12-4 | TGTGCCAGCAGTGCCCAGACAGGGACAAAGGGGGAGCTGTTTTTT | CASSAQTGTKGELFF
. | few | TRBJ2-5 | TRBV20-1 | TGCAGTGCTAGAGATATGGACGGCCCCCTCAGGGAGACCCAGTACTTC | CSARDMDGPLRETQYF
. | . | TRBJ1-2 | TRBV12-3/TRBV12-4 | TGTGCCAGCAGTTTAACTGGGGAGGGGGTCTATGGCTACACCTTC | CASSLTGEGVYGYTF
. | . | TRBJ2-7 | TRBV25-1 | TGTGCCAGCAGTGAATGGCAGGGCCGTCGCTACGAGCAGTACTTC | CASSEWQGRRYEQYF
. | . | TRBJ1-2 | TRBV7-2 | TGTGCCAGCAGCGGGTCAGGGATATATGGCTACACCTTC | CASSGSGIYGYTF